A selection of T cell receptor beta chains follows, all from one sample in a study of blood T cell repertoires in COVID-19. The protocol was immunoSEQ multiplex PCR, while the TCRdb copy is restricted to in-frame clones and leaves out a portion. The sample lists around 300,000 clones; approximately 88% were seen once. Sequenced material: peripheral blood. Every receptor here comes from a woman in her twenties or thirties with COVID-19, enrolled during active disease. Both conserved end residues are part of each CDR3. Each record gives: V gene, J gene, D gene, clone size, CDR3 length, CDR3 protein, CDR3 DNA. A D gene is named only where the DNA matches it firmly. Only some rows state a clone size, as once, few, many or a class for expanded clones.

V gene: TRBV3-1/TRBV3-2
J gene: TRBJ2-5
D gene: TRBD2
clone size: -
CDR3 length: 16
CDR3 protein: CASGRYGGGAGETQYF
CDR3 DNA: TGTGCCAGCGGTCGATACGGCGGGGGGGCCGGGGAGACCCAGTACTTC

V gene: TRBV6-5
J gene: TRBJ2-2
D gene: -
clone size: -
CDR3 length: 15
CDR3 protein: CASSYSGTNTGELFF
CDR3 DNA: TGTGCCAGCAGTTACTCGGGCACCAACACCGGGGAGCTGTTTTTT

V gene: TRBV4-2
J gene: TRBJ2-3
D gene: TRBD2
clone size: once
CDR3 length: 16
CDR3 protein: CASSQDGAGGQDTQYF
CDR3 DNA: TGTGCCAGCAGCCAAGATGGCGCGGGGGGTCAAGATACGCAGTATTTT

V gene: TRBV11-3
J gene: TRBJ1-1
D gene: -
clone size: once
CDR3 length: 14
CDR3 protein: CASSLVGQGTEAFF
CDR3 DNA: TGTGCCAGCAGCTTAGTAGGTCAGGGGACTGAAGCTTTCTTT

V gene: TRBV6-5
J gene: TRBJ1-2
D gene: TRBD1
clone size: -
CDR3 length: 14
CDR3 protein: CASSYGQGVSGYTF
CDR3 DNA: TGTGCCAGCAGTTACGGGCAGGGGGTGTCTGGCTACACCTTC

V gene: TRBV19
J gene: TRBJ1-1
D gene: -
clone size: -
CDR3 length: 13
CDR3 protein: CASSMEGGAEAFF
CDR3 DNA: TGTGCCAGTAGTATGGAGGGTGGAGCTGAAGCTTTCTTT

V gene: TRBV7-9
J gene: TRBJ1-4
D gene: -
clone size: -
CDR3 length: 15
CDR3 protein: CASSLLAGRGEKLFF
CDR3 DNA: TGTGCCAGCAGTCTTCTTGCGGGACGGGGTGAAAAACTGTTTTTT

V gene: TRBV29-1
J gene: TRBJ1-1
D gene: TRBD1
clone size: -
CDR3 length: 15
CDR3 protein: CSVESRDRVGTEAFF
CDR3 DNA: TGCAGCGTTGAATCCCGGGACAGGGTGGGAACTGAAGCTTTCTTT

V gene: TRBV6-6
J gene: TRBJ1-1
D gene: -
clone size: -
CDR3 length: 15
CDR3 protein: CASSDQGGMNTEAFF
CDR3 DNA: TGTGCCAGCAGTGACCAGGGAGGGATGAACACTGAAGCTTTCTTT

V gene: TRBV3-1/TRBV3-2
J gene: TRBJ1-2
D gene: TRBD1
clone size: -
CDR3 length: 15
CDR3 protein: CASSQVSRGDYGYTF
CDR3 DNA: TGTGCCAGCAGCCAAGTTAGCAGGGGGGACTATGGCTACACCTTC

V gene: TRBV28
J gene: TRBJ1-1
D gene: -
clone size: -
CDR3 length: 13
CDR3 protein: CASSLGMVTEAFF
CDR3 DNA: TGTGCCAGCAGCCTCGGGATGGTCACTGAAGCTTTCTTT

V gene: TRBV9
J gene: TRBJ2-5
D gene: TRBD2
clone size: -
CDR3 length: 16
CDR3 protein: CASSGGLARSQETQYF
CDR3 DNA: TGTGCCAGCAGCGGCGGACTAGCGAGGTCTCAAGAGACCCAGTACTTC

V gene: TRBV19
J gene: TRBJ2-2
D gene: -
clone size: once
CDR3 length: 14
CDR3 protein: CASSVLESTGELFF
CDR3 DNA: TGTGCCAGTAGTGTATTGGAGAGCACCGGGGAGCTGTTTTTT

V gene: TRBV19
J gene: TRBJ1-5
D gene: TRBD1
clone size: -
CDR3 length: 17
CDR3 protein: CASSIDMGGQTYQPQHF
CDR3 DNA: TGTGCCAGTAGTATAGATATGGGGGGACAGACTTATCAGCCCCAGCATTTT

V gene: TRBV28
J gene: TRBJ2-5
D gene: TRBD2
clone size: -
CDR3 length: 17
CDR3 protein: CASSSFSLAGEGETQYF
CDR3 DNA: TGTGCCAGCAGTTCCTTTTCACTAGCGGGGGAGGGAGAGACCCAGTACTTC

V gene: TRBV2
J gene: TRBJ1-2
D gene: -
clone size: -
CDR3 length: 16
CDR3 protein: CASSEALRGRGYGYTF
CDR3 DNA: TGTGCCAGCAGTGAAGCGCTTCGGGGTAGAGGCTATGGCTACACCTTC

V gene: TRBV15
J gene: TRBJ2-1
D gene: -
clone size: -
CDR3 length: 14
CDR3 protein: CATSRDSRADEQFF
CDR3 DNA: TGTGCCACCAGCAGAGATAGCAGGGCCGATGAGCAGTTCTTC

V gene: TRBV11-2
J gene: TRBJ2-5
D gene: -
clone size: -
CDR3 length: 14
CDR3 protein: CASRRASWQETQYF
CDR3 DNA: TGTGCCAGCAGGAGGGCCAGCTGGCAAGAGACCCAGTACTTC

V gene: TRBV7-9
J gene: TRBJ2-3
D gene: -
clone size: -
CDR3 length: 16
CDR3 protein: CASSSTWEVHTDTQYF
CDR3 DNA: TGTGCCAGCAGTTCAACCTGGGAGGTCCACACAGATACGCAGTATTTT

V gene: TRBV7-2
J gene: TRBJ1-1
D gene: TRBD1
clone size: -
CDR3 length: 15
CDR3 protein: CASSPTTGGRTEAFF
CDR3 DNA: TGTGCCAGCAGCCCAACGACAGGGGGCCGGACTGAAGCTTTCTTT

V gene: TRBV9
J gene: TRBJ2-7
D gene: TRBD2
clone size: -
CDR3 length: 17
CDR3 protein: CASSAGLAGGSSYEQYF
CDR3 DNA: TGTGCCAGCAGCGCGGGACTAGCGGGGGGAAGCTCCTACGAGCAGTACTTC

V gene: TRBV6-2/TRBV6-3
J gene: TRBJ1-2
D gene: TRBD1
clone size: -
CDR3 length: 14
CDR3 protein: CASSRTGERYGYTF
CDR3 DNA: TGTGCCAGCAGTCGGACAGGGGAACGCTATGGCTACACCTTC

V gene: TRBV7-2
J gene: TRBJ1-1
D gene: -
clone size: once
CDR3 length: 14
CDR3 protein: CASSLVRQGHEAFF
CDR3 DNA: TGTGCCAGCAGCTTAGTTCGCCAGGGGCATGAAGCTTTCTTT

V gene: TRBV5-1
J gene: TRBJ1-2
D gene: -
clone size: -
CDR3 length: 16
CDR3 protein: CASSLAGGTLNYGYTF
CDR3 DNA: TGCGCCAGCAGCTTGGCCGGGGGGACACTTAACTATGGCTACACCTTC

V gene: TRBV5-6
J gene: TRBJ2-2
D gene: -
clone size: -
CDR3 length: 18
CDR3 protein: CASSLMSGVPANTGELFF
CDR3 DNA: TGTGCCAGCAGCTTGATGTCCGGGGTACCCGCGAACACCGGGGAGCTGTTTTTT

V gene: TRBV5-1
J gene: TRBJ1-5
D gene: TRBD1
clone size: -
CDR3 length: 14
CDR3 protein: CASSPTGVGQPQHF
CDR3 DNA: TGCGCCAGCAGCCCCACAGGGGTGGGTCAGCCCCAGCATTTT

V gene: TRBV6-5
J gene: TRBJ1-4
D gene: -
clone size: -
CDR3 length: 14
CDR3 protein: CASSYHGVNEKLFF
CDR3 DNA: TGTGCCAGCAGTTATCACGGAGTTAATGAAAAACTGTTTTTT

V gene: TRBV29-1
J gene: TRBJ1-1
D gene: TRBD1
clone size: -
CDR3 length: 14
CDR3 protein: CSARTGGGYTEAFF
CDR3 DNA: TGCAGCGCCCGGACAGGGGGCGGGTACACTGAAGCTTTCTTT

V gene: TRBV5-1
J gene: TRBJ1-2
D gene: -
clone size: -
CDR3 length: 14
CDR3 protein: CASSSYGEEYGYTF
CDR3 DNA: TGCGCCAGCAGCTCCTACGGGGAGGAATATGGCTACACCTTC

V gene: TRBV5-6
J gene: TRBJ2-1
D gene: -
clone size: -
CDR3 length: 15
CDR3 protein: CASSLFAGAYNEQFF
CDR3 DNA: TGTGCCAGCAGCTTGTTTGCGGGTGCATACAATGAGCAGTTCTTC

V gene: TRBV3-1/TRBV3-2
J gene: TRBJ1-2
D gene: -
clone size: -
CDR3 length: 13
CDR3 protein: CASSHLDSYGYTF
CDR3 DNA: TGTGCCAGCAGCCACCTGGACAGCTATGGCTACACCTTC

V gene: TRBV12-3/TRBV12-4
J gene: TRBJ1-1
D gene: -
clone size: -
CDR3 length: 13
CDR3 protein: CASSQNFNTEAFF
CDR3 DNA: TGTGCCAGCAGTCAGAATTTTAACACTGAAGCTTTCTTT

V gene: TRBV6-2/TRBV6-3
J gene: TRBJ2-3
D gene: TRBD2
clone size: -
CDR3 length: 18
CDR3 protein: CASSAGTSGDQSTDTQYF
CDR3 DNA: TGTGCCAGCAGCGCTGGGACTAGCGGCGATCAAAGCACAGATACGCAGTATTTT

V gene: TRBV18
J gene: TRBJ2-4
D gene: -
clone size: -
CDR3 length: 17
CDR3 protein: CASSPTTTGRLGGIQYF
CDR3 DNA: TGTGCCAGCTCACCCACTACGACAGGGCGACTGGGGGGCATTCAGTACTTC

V gene: TRBV25-1
J gene: TRBJ1-6
D gene: -
clone size: -
CDR3 length: 16
CDR3 protein: CASSVKEGTYNSPLHF
CDR3 DNA: TGTGCCAGCTCTGTGAAGGAGGGGACGTATAATTCACCCCTCCACTTT

V gene: TRBV5-1
J gene: TRBJ2-2
D gene: TRBD2
clone size: -
CDR3 length: 16
CDR3 protein: CASSPLAGGNTGELFF
CDR3 DNA: TGCGCCAGCAGCCCTCTAGCGGGAGGAAACACCGGGGAGCTGTTTTTT

V gene: TRBV11-3
J gene: TRBJ1-2
D gene: TRBD1
clone size: -
CDR3 length: 16
CDR3 protein: CASSLGVSGGENSYTF
CDR3 DNA: TGTGCCAGCAGCTTAGGCGTGTCAGGGGGAGAAAATAGCTACACCTTC

V gene: TRBV5-1
J gene: TRBJ2-3
D gene: TRBD2
clone size: -
CDR3 length: 16
CDR3 protein: CASSPVAGPLPDTQYF
CDR3 DNA: TGCGCCAGCAGCCCCGTAGCGGGTCCCCTACCAGATACGCAGTATTTT

V gene: TRBV10-3
J gene: TRBJ2-7
D gene: -
clone size: -
CDR3 length: 15
CDR3 protein: CAISPQPGGADEQYF
CDR3 DNA: TGTGCCATCAGTCCCCAGCCTGGGGGCGCAGACGAGCAGTACTTC

V gene: TRBV11-2
J gene: TRBJ2-2
D gene: TRBD2
clone size: -
CDR3 length: 15
CDR3 protein: CASSYGLAGTGELFF
CDR3 DNA: TGTGCCAGCAGCTACGGACTAGCCGGCACCGGGGAGCTGTTTTTT

V gene: TRBV2
J gene: TRBJ1-3
D gene: -
clone size: few
CDR3 length: 15
CDR3 protein: CASSRLSGGGNTIYF
CDR3 DNA: TGTGCCAGCAGTCGACTGTCTGGAGGTGGAAACACCATATATTTT

V gene: TRBV7-8
J gene: TRBJ2-1
D gene: TRBD2
clone size: -
CDR3 length: 20
CDR3 protein: CASSLPSGLAGDFSYNEQFF
CDR3 DNA: TGTGCCAGCAGCTTACCCTCGGGACTAGCGGGTGACTTCTCCTACAATGAGCAGTTCTTC

V gene: TRBV28
J gene: TRBJ1-6
D gene: -
clone size: once
CDR3 length: 15
CDR3 protein: CASSLDSRFNSPLHF
CDR3 DNA: TGTGCCAGCAGTTTGGACAGCCGATTTAATTCACCCCTCCACTTT

V gene: TRBV6-2/TRBV6-3
J gene: TRBJ2-3
D gene: -
clone size: -
CDR3 length: 15
CDR3 protein: CASSPGTLDTDTQYF
CDR3 DNA: TGTGCCAGCAGTCCCGGGACTTTGGACACAGATACGCAGTATTTT

V gene: TRBV7-8
J gene: TRBJ2-3
D gene: TRBD2
clone size: -
CDR3 length: 15
CDR3 protein: CASSRTGTRTDTQYF
CDR3 DNA: TGTGCCAGCAGCAGAACCGGGACTAGGACAGATACGCAGTATTTT

V gene: TRBV7-9
J gene: TRBJ1-6
D gene: -
clone size: -
CDR3 length: 15
CDR3 protein: CASSLIHMPNSPLHF
CDR3 DNA: TGTGCCAGCAGCTTAATCCACATGCCCAATTCACCCCTCCACTTT

V gene: TRBV6-1
J gene: TRBJ2-6
D gene: -
clone size: -
CDR3 length: 15
CDR3 protein: CASSDSHSGANVLTF
CDR3 DNA: TGTGCCAGCAGTGACAGTCACTCTGGGGCCAACGTCCTGACTTTC

V gene: TRBV28
J gene: TRBJ1-2
D gene: -
clone size: -
CDR3 length: 12
CDR3 protein: CATTPTLYGYTF
CDR3 DNA: TGTGCCACCACTCCGACACTGTATGGCTACACCTTC

V gene: TRBV28
J gene: TRBJ1-6
D gene: -
clone size: -
CDR3 length: 18
CDR3 protein: CASSLTPHSRRGNSPLHF
CDR3 DNA: TGTGCCAGCAGTTTAACCCCCCATTCTCGGCGGGGTAATTCACCCCTCCACTTT

V gene: TRBV7-9
J gene: TRBJ2-3
D gene: TRBD2
clone size: -
CDR3 length: 14
CDR3 protein: CASSQNLAADTQYF
CDR3 DNA: TGTGCCAGCAGCCAGAATCTAGCGGCAGATACGCAGTATTTT